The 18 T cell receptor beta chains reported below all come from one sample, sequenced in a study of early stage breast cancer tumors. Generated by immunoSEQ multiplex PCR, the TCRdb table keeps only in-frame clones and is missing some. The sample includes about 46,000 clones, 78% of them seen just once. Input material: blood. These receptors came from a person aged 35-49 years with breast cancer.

CDR3: CASSSQSSGANVLTF. For the CDR3, the DNA is TGTGCCAGCAGTTCACAGAGCTCTGGGGCCAACGTCCTGACTTTC. The chain joins TRBV6-5 to TRBJ2-6; no definite D call. Germline CDR1 reads MNHEY; CDR2 reads SVGAGI. The CDR3 is made up of 15 amino acids. V lost 4 bases and J lost 0, with 7 bases in between.

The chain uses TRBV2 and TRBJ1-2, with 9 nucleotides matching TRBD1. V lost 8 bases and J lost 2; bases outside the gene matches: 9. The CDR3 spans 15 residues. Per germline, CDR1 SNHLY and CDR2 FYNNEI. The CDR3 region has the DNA TGTGCCAGCGAGATGGGGACAGGGAGGAACTATGGCTACACCTTC. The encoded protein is CASEMGTGRNYGYTF.

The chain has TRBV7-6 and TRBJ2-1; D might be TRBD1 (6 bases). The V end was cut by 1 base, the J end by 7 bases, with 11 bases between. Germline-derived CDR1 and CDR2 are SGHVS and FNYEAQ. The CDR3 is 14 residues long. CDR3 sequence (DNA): TGTGCCAGCAGCTTAGGAACAGGGACGAATGAGCAGTTCTTC. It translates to CASSLGTGTNEQFF.

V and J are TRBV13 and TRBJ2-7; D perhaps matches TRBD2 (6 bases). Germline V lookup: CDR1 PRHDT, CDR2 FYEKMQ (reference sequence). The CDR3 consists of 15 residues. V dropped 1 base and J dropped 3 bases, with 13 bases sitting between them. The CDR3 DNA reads TGTGCCAGCAGCTTAGTTAGCGGACCTGACTACGAGCAGTACTTC. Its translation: CASSLVSGPDYEQYF.

The DNA of the CDR3 is TGTGCCAGCAGCTCAAATCCCCCGGGTGCTGGAAACACCATATATTTT. Translation gives CASSSNPPGAGNTIYF. This chain uses TRBV5-5 with TRBJ1-3; no definite D call. CDR3 length: 16 amino acids. V lost 3 bases, J lost 2 bases, and 15 bases lay in between. Germline V CDR1 and CDR2: SGHKS, YYEKEE (reference sequence). The full variable domain, its missing parts supplied by reference TRBV5-5 and TRBJ1-3, is DAGVTQSPTHLIKTRGQQVTLRCSPISGHKSVSWYQQVLGQGPQFIFQYYEKEERGRGNFPDRFSARQFPNYSSELNVNALLLGDSALYLCASSSNPPGAGNTIYFGEGSWLTVV.

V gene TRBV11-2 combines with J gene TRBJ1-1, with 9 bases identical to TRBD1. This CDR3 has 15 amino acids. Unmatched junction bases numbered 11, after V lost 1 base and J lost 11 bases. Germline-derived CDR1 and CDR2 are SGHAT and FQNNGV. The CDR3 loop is CASSLVGDRVSRAFF. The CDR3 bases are TGTGCCAGCAGCTTAGTTGGGGACAGGGTCTCGCGCGCTTTCTTT.

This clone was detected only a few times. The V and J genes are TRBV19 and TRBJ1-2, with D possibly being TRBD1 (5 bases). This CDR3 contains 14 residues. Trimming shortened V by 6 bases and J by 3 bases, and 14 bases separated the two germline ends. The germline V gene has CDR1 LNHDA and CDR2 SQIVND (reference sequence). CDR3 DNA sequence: TGTGCCAGTAGCCGGGACGGCGCGGACTATGGCTACACCTTC. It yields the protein CASSRDGADYGYTF.

The CDR3 region is CASSYRDRGFNEQFF. DNA of the CDR3: TGTGCCAGCAGTTACCGGGACAGGGGTTTCAATGAGCAGTTCTTC. The chain is built from TRBV6-5 and TRBJ2-1; 10 bases match TRBD1. V lost 2 bases to trimming and J lost 6 bases; unmatched junction nucleotides: 4. Germline assignment: CDR1 MNHEY and CDR2 SVGAGI. There are 15 residues in the CDR3.

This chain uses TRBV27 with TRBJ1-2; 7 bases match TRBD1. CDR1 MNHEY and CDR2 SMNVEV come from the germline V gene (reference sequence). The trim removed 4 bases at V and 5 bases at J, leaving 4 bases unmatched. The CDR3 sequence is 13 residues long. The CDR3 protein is CASSSRQGYGYTF. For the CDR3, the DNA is TGTGCCAGCAGTTCCCGACAGGGTTATGGCTACACCTTC.

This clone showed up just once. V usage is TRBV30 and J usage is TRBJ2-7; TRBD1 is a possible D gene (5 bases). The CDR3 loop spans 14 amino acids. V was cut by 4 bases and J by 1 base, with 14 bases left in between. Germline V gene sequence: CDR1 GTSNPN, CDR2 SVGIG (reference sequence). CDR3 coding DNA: TGTGCCTGGACGCCGGCAGGGCCTTCCTACGAGCAGTACTTC. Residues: CAWTPAGPSYEQYF.

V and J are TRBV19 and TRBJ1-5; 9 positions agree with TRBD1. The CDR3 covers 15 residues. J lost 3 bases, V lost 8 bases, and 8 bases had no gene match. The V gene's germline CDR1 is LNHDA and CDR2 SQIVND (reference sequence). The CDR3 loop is CASASDRGANQPQHF. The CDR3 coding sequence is TGTGCCAGTGCCTCGGACAGGGGCGCCAATCAGCCCCAGCATTTT.

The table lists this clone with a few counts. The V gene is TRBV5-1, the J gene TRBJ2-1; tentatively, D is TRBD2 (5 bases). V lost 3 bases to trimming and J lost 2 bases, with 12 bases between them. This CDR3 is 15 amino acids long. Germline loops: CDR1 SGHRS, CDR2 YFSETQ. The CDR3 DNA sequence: TGCGCCAGCAGCTGGGCGGGTAGTCCCTACAATGAGCAGTTCTTC. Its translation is CASSWAGSPYNEQFF.

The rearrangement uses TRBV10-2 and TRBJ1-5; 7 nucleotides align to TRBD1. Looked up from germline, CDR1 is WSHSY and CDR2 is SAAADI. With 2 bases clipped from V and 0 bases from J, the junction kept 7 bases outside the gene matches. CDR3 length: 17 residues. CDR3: CASSELRGSYSNQPQHF. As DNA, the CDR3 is TGCGCCAGCAGTGAGCTCAGGGGGTCCTATAGCAATCAGCCCCAGCATTTT.

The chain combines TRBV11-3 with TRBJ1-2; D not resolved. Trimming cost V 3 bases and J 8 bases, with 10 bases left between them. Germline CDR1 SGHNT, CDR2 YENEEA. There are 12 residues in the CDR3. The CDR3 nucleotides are TGTGCCAGCAGCTTTCGGGCCGGGGGCTACACCTTC. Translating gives CASSFRAGGYTF.

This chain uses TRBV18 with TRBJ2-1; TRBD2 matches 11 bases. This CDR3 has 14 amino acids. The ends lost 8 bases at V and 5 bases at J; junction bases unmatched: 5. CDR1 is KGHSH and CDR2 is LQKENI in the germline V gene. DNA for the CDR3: TGTGCCAGCCGAATGGGACTAGCGGACAATGAGCAGTTCTTC. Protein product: CASRMGLADNEQFF.

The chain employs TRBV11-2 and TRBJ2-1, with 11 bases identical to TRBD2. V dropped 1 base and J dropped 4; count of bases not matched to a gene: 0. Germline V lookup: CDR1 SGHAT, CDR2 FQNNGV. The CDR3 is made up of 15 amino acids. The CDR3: CASSLGTSGYNEQFF. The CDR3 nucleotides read TGTGCCAGCAGCTTAGGGACTAGCGGGTACAATGAGCAGTTCTTC.

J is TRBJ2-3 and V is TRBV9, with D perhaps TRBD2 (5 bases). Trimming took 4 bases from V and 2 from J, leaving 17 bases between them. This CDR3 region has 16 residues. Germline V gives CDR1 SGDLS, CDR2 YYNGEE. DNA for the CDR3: TGTGCCAGCAGCCCTCTTTCGGGGATGAACACAGATACGCAGTATTTT. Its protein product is CASSPLSGMNTDTQYF.

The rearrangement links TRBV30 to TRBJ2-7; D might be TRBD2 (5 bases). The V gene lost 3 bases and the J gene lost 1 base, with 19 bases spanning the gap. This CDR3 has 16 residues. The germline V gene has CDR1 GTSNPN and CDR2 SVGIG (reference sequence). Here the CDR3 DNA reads TGTGCCTGGAGCTCTGGGAGTTTGTCCCATTCCTACGAGCAGTACTTC. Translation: CAWSSGSLSHSYEQYF.